The 18 T cell receptor beta chains given below trace back to one sample, sequenced in a study of blood T cell repertoires in COVID-19. Profiling relied on immunoSEQ multiplex PCR, and the TCRdb table lists in-frame clones only, not all of them. The repertoire has under 200,000 clones, 65% to 85% of them found once; the top ten carry over 2%. Specimen: peripheral blood. Receptors originate from a human donor with acute or convalescent COVID-19. The donor label of this sample is uncertain.

This chain's CDR3 is CASSPGGTNEKLFF. CDR3 coding DNA: TGTGCCAGCAGTCCCGGAGGGACTAATGAAAAACTGTTTTTT. The chain recombines TRBV28 with TRBJ1-4; D remains ambiguous. V gave up 5 bases and J gave up 2 bases, with 9 bases separating them. Germline V gene data show CDR1 as MDHEN and CDR2 as SYDVKM. CDR3 size: 14 residues.

The chain is built from TRBV4-2 and TRBJ2-2, with TRBD2 identical over 11 bases. This CDR3 is built from 18 residues. CDR1 is LGHNA and CDR2 is YNFKEQ in the germline V gene. V lost 4 bases and J lost 4; bases outside the gene matches: 11. The CDR3, as DNA: TGTGCCAGCAGCCCCACGAGTTCTAGCGGGGGGCGCACCGGGGAGCTGTTTTTT. This sequence encodes CASSPTSSSGGRTGELFF.

The chain is built from TRBV27 and TRBJ1-2; no reliable D call. From germline, CDR1 is MNHEY and CDR2 SMNVEV (reference sequence). V was pared by 5 bases and J by 8 bases, with 15 bases between. The CDR3 has 13 amino acids. The CDR3 coding sequence is TGTGCCAGCAGTCCGGCGGTCCTCTGGGGCTACACCTTC. Protein product: CASSPAVLWGYTF.

This clone was seen a single time. The rearrangement links TRBV5-1 to TRBJ1-1; D is unresolved. Trimming shortened V by 1 base and J by 2 bases, and 9 bases separated the two germline ends. The germline V gene encodes CDR1 SGHRS and CDR2 YFSETQ. CDR3 size: 14 residues. CDR3 sequence reads: CASSLWAPNTEAFF. Written as DNA, the CDR3 is TGCGCCAGCAGCTTGTGGGCACCCAACACTGAAGCTTTCTTT.

This sequence joins TRBV5-1 and TRBJ2-3; 10 nucleotides line up with TRBD1. V lost 4 bases, J lost 4 bases, and 9 bases stayed unmatched. Germline-derived CDR1 and CDR2 are SGHRS and YFSETQ. The CDR3 loop spans 16 amino acids. In DNA, the CDR3 is TGCGCCAGCAGCCCGCTTGCAGGGACAGGGGCAGATACGCAGTATTTT. It encodes CASSPLAGTGADTQYF.

V is TRBV7-3 and J is TRBJ2-7; TRBD1 agrees at 10 bases. Germline trimming cut 7 bases from V and 2 bases from J; bases unmatched to any gene: 11. CDR3 length: 16 residues. Germline CDR1 is SGHTA and CDR2 is FQGTGA. CDR3 in DNA: TGTGCCAGCACCGCCGAAGGGACAGGGGTTACCTACGAGCAGTACTTC. Translating it yields CASTAEGTGVTYEQYF.

The rearrangement uses TRBV9 and TRBJ2-5; D perhaps matches TRBD1 (6 bases). The germline gives CDR1 SGDLS, CDR2 YYNGEE. Trimming pared 4 bases from V and 1 base from J, leaving 17 bases between. The length of the CDR3 is 16 residues. This CDR3 is CASSPRGADSQETQYF. For the CDR3, the DNA is TGTGCCAGCAGCCCCCGAGGTGCGGACAGCCAAGAGACCCAGTACTTC.

The chain is built from TRBV19 and TRBJ2-1, with D possibly matching TRBD2 (6 bases). From germline, CDR1 is LNHDA and CDR2 SQIVND (reference sequence). Trimming shortened V by 5 bases and J by 0 bases, and 11 bases separated the two germline ends. The CDR3 covers 15 residues. The CDR3: CASSEEGSSYNEQFF. DNA of the CDR3: TGTGCCAGTAGTGAGGAGGGGAGCTCCTACAATGAGCAGTTCTTC.

This clone showed up just once. The chain is built from TRBV2 and TRBJ2-5; possibly TRBD1 for D (6 bases). The germline CDR1 and CDR2 sequences are SNHLY and FYNNEI. V lost 6 bases and J 2 bases, leaving 13 bases between the germline ends. This CDR3 is 14 amino acids long. The CDR3 here is CASSPTGIQETQYF. In nucleotides, the CDR3 is TGTGCCAGCAGCCCAACAGGGATTCAAGAGACCCAGTACTTC.

The genes are TRBV11-1 and TRBJ1-6, with TRBD1 matching 9 bases. The trim removed 3 bases at V and 7 bases at J, leaving 4 bases unmatched. Germline values: CDR1 SGHAT, CDR2 FQDESV (reference sequence). This CDR3 has 15 residues. The CDR3 region is CASSFLGQGNSPLHF. The CDR3 DNA is TGTGCCAGCAGCTTTCTAGGACAGGGGAATTCACCCCTCCACTTT.

The chain has TRBV5-5 and TRBJ2-2; D unresolved. V lost 0 bases and J lost 6, with 15 bases in between. Germline values: CDR1 SGHKS, CDR2 YYEKEE (reference sequence). This CDR3 is built from 16 residues. The CDR3 nucleotides are TGTGCCAGCAGCTTGGTAGATTCGCGTCAGGCCGGGGAGCTGTTTTTT. It translates to CASSLVDSRQAGELFF.

The chain combines TRBV7-2 with TRBJ2-1; 13 bases agree with TRBD2. The CDR3 is 15 amino acids. The J segment lost 8 bases and the V segment lost 2 bases, leaving 3 bases of the junction unmatched. The germline CDR1 and CDR2 sequences are SGHTA and FQGNSA. CDR3 region: CASSLTSGGEDEQFF. For the CDR3, the DNA is TGTGCCAGCAGCTTAACTAGCGGGGGGGAAGATGAGCAGTTCTTC.

The V and J genes are TRBV12-3 or TRBV12-4 and TRBJ2-3; D might be TRBD2 (6 bases). V lost 3 bases and J 6 bases, leaving 10 bases between the germline ends. This CDR3 is built from 13 residues. DNA of the CDR3: TGTGCCAGCAGTTTTAGCGGAGAGGATACGCAGTATTTT. It codes for CASSFSGEDTQYF.

The chain recombines TRBV2 with TRBJ1-5; D unclear. The germline CDR1 and CDR2 sequences are SNHLY and FYNNEI. V was trimmed by 2 bases and J by 4 bases, leaving 15 bases between them. This CDR3 is 16 amino acids long. DNA for the CDR3: TGTGCCAGCAGTGAAAGGGCACCGGGAACGAATCAGCCCCAGCATTTT. Protein: CASSERAPGTNQPQHF. The whole variable domain, filled in from reference TRBV2 and TRBJ1-5, reads EPEVTQTPSHQVTQMGQEVILRCVPISNHLYFYWYRQILGQKVEFLVSFYNNEISEKSEIFDDQFSVERPDGSNFTLKIRSTKLEDSAMYFCASSERAPGTNQPQHFGDGTRLSIL.

The rearrangement uses TRBV5-1 and TRBJ1-4; D unresolved. V lost 2 bases and J lost 4, with 9 bases in between. The CDR3 is 14 amino acids. Germline CDR1 SGHRS, CDR2 YFSETQ. The CDR3 sequence: CASSFFGDNEKLFF. The CDR3 bases are TGCGCCAGCAGCTTCTTCGGAGATAATGAAAAACTGTTTTTT.

This clone was seen only once. The chain combines TRBV7-2 with TRBJ2-2; TRBD1 might be the D (6 bases). Germline CDR1 SGHTA, CDR2 FQGNSA. V lost 0 bases and J lost 7, with 15 bases in between. The CDR3 length is 16 residues. The CDR3 nucleotides are TGTGCCAGCAGCTTAGCGCTCAACAGGGTCAGCGGGGAGCTGTTTTTT. Translating it yields CASSLALNRVSGELFF.

This chain connects TRBV7-9 to TRBJ1-1, with D unresolved. The ends were cut back, 6 bases at V and 0 bases at J, with 8 bases in the middle. The CDR3 is 13 amino acids. Germline V CDR1 and CDR2: SEHNR, FQNEAQ (reference sequence). CDR3 residues: CASSLRMNTEAFF. CDR3 coding DNA: TGTGCCAGCAGTCTTCGTATGAACACTGAAGCTTTCTTT.

This sequence joins TRBV7-3 and TRBJ2-7; 11 bases match TRBD2. V lost 5 bases, J lost 7 bases, and 10 bases stayed unmatched. Germline CDR1 and CDR2: SGHTA and FQGTGA. The CDR3 has 15 amino acids. In DNA form, the CDR3 reads TGTGCCAGCAGCGTGACTAGCGGGGTATATGGTGAGCAGTACTTC. This sequence encodes CASSVTSGVYGEQYF.